This T cell receptor beta chain was recovered during a study of monozygotic twins with inflammatory bowel disease. The germline V gene encodes CDR1 DFQATT and CDR2 SNEGSKA (reference sequence). The CDR3 extends over 17 amino acids. After re-calling the 5' RACE reads, TCRdb lists one entry per CDR3 protein, DNA absent. The sample holds under 150,000 distinct CDR3 sequences. Sequencing was carried out using blood. This receptor was taken from a human donor with ulcerative colitis or Crohn's disease, or a healthy co-twin of an affected twin (not recorded which). The rearrangement links TRBV20-1 to TRBJ1-3; the D call from TCRdb, TRBD1, cannot be confirmed without DNA. CDR3 sequence reads: CSARDAGQGFRGNTIYF.